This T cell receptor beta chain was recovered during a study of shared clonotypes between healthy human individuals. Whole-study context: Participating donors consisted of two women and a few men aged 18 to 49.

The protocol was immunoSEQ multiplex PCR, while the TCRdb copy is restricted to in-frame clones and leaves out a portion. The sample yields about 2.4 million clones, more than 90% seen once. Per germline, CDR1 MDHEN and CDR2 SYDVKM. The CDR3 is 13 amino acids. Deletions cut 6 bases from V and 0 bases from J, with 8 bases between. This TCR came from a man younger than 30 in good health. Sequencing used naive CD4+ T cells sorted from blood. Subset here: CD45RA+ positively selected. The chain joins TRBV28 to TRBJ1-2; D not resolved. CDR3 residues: CASRADPNYGYTF. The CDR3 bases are TGTGCCAGCAGGGCAGACCCTAACTATGGCTACACCTTC.